This section outlines one TCR beta chain sequence together with its context. The sample is drawn from a study of OX40 agonist ivuxolimab in advanced cancers. Sequenced by immunoSEQ multiplex PCR; TCRdb stores in-frame clones only, minus some. The sample consists of about 98,000 clones, approximately 86% of them appearing once. This material consisted of CD4+ or CD8+ T cells sorted from blood, taken in a trial of the OX40 agonist ivuxolimab. This clonotype was obtained from an adult with an advanced solid tumor such as melanoma, head and neck, liver or kidney cancer.

CDR3 sequence reads: CASSLGPGLQGIEKLFF. The CDR3 coding sequence is TGCGCCAGCAGCTTGGGCCCGGGCCTCCAAGGGATTGAAAAACTGTTTTTT. This chain joins TRBV5-1 and TRBJ1-4; D is unresolved. With 0 bases removed from V and 7 bases from J, the gap between germline ends came to 19 bases. This CDR3 comprises 17 residues. Germline V gene lookup returns CDR1 SGHRS and CDR2 YFSETQ. Combining the CDR3 with reference TRBV5-1 and TRBJ1-4 gives the whole variable domain KAGVTQTPRYLIKTRGQQVTLSCSPISGHRSVSWYQQTPGQGLQFLFEYFSETQRNKGNFPGRFSGRQFSNSRSEMNVSTLELGDSALYLCASSLGPGLQGIEKLFFGSGTQLSVL.